The 5 T cell receptor beta chains listed next were all sequenced from one sample in a study of OX40 agonist ivuxolimab in advanced cancers. This table comes from immunoSEQ multiplex PCR, and its TCRdb copy is limited to in-frame clones, with some not included. The sample has approximately 63,000 clones, less than 85% seen once. The source was CD4+ or CD8+ T cells sorted from blood, collected in a trial of the OX40 agonist ivuxolimab. These receptors were obtained from an adult with an advanced solid tumor such as melanoma, head and neck, liver or kidney cancer.

V gene TRBV7-2 combines with J gene TRBJ1-1; unclear D gene. The V end was cut by 4 bases, the J end by 1 base, with 7 bases between. This CDR3 is built from 13 residues. The V gene's germline CDR1 is SGHTA and CDR2 FQGNSA. This chain's CDR3 is CASSSQRNTEAFF. The DNA of the CDR3 is TGTGCCAGCAGCTCACAGAGGAACACTGAAGCTTTCTTT.

V usage is TRBV9 and J usage is TRBJ2-2, with D unresolved. V was shortened by 2 bases and J by 5 bases, with 7 bases between the two germline ends. CDR1 is SGDLS and CDR2 is YYNGEE in the germline V gene. The CDR3 sequence is 13 residues long. CDR3 DNA sequence: TGTGCCAGCAGCGTTTACTCGACCGGGGAGCTGTTTTTT. Translation gives CASSVYSTGELFF.

This clone was detected only once. The chain carries TRBV2 and TRBJ1-1; D remains unclear. The germline V and J ends were trimmed by 4 bases and 0 bases, with 3 bases remaining between them. The CDR3 is 12 amino acids. Looked up from germline, CDR1 is SNHLY and CDR2 is FYNNEI. DNA for the CDR3: TGTGCCAGCAGTGCCTTGAACACTGAAGCTTTCTTT. Its protein is CASSALNTEAFF.

The J gene is TRBJ1-2, the V gene TRBV6-6; a possible D gene is TRBD1 (5 bases). CDR1 is MNHNY, CDR2 SVGAGI, per germline (reference sequence). The CDR3 extends over 13 amino acids. V lost 2 bases and J 3 bases, leaving 7 bases between the germline ends. Here the CDR3 reads CASSYGADYGYTF. DNA for the CDR3: TGTGCCAGCAGTTACGGGGCAGACTATGGCTACACCTTC.

The chain carries TRBV7-2 and TRBJ1-2; D uncertain. The length of the CDR3 is 13 residues. Germline assignment: CDR1 SGHTA and CDR2 FQGNSA. The V end lost 5 bases, the J end lost 8 bases, and 15 bases lay between the germline ends. CDR3 sequence (DNA): TGTGCCAGCAGCCGGCCAGAGCGGCGAGGCTACACCTTC. It codes for CASSRPERRGYTF.